These 6 T cell receptor beta chains originate from one sample sequenced in a study of shared clonotypes between healthy human individuals. This table comes from immunoSEQ multiplex PCR, and its TCRdb copy is limited to in-frame clones, with some not included. The repertoire holds 2 million or so clones, with 85% to 95% as singletons. Material for sequencing was naive CD4+ T cells sorted from blood. Subset noted: CD45RA+ positively selected. The receptors originated from a man younger than 30 in good health.

This clone was counted a single time. The J gene is TRBJ1-3, the V gene TRBV2; D remains ambiguous. The germline gives CDR1 SNHLY, CDR2 FYNNEI. This CDR3 has 12 residues. Trimming left V 6 bases short and J 4 bases short, with 7 bases between. The CDR3 region is CASRQEGNTIYF. CDR3 DNA: TGTGCCAGCAGGCAGGAGGGAAACACCATATATTTT.

A word on this clone: The same CDR3 arises from other DNA sequences in this sample as well. V usage is TRBV5-1 and J usage is TRBJ1-1, with D possibly matching TRBD1 (5 bases). V was clipped by 1 base and J by 5 bases, with 9 bases between them. CDR3 length equals 13 residues. CDR1 SGHRS and CDR2 YFSETQ come from the germline V gene. CDR3 protein: CASSLTGDTEAFF. CDR3 nucleotides: TGCGCCAGCAGCTTGACGGGGGATACTGAAGCTTTCTTT.

The chain employs TRBV7-2 and TRBJ2-5; 11 nucleotides agree with TRBD2. Germline CDR1 SGHTA, CDR2 FQGNSA. Germline trimming cut 5 bases from V and 8 bases from J; bases unmatched to any gene: 4. The CDR3 has 13 amino acids. CDR3 sequence: CASSLGTSGTQYF. The CDR3 coding sequence is TGTGCCAGCAGCCTTGGGACTAGCGGAACCCAGTACTTC.

V is TRBV28 and J is TRBJ2-1; a possible D gene is TRBD2 (6 bases). V gave up 0 bases and J gave up 10 bases, with 7 bases separating them. Germline CDR1 is MDHEN and CDR2 is SYDVKM. The CDR3 contains 12 residues. This chain's CDR3 is CASSLWLAEQFF. In DNA, the CDR3 is TGTGCCAGCAGTTTATGGCTAGCGGAGCAGTTCTTC.

The CDR3 region has the DNA TGTGCCAGCAGCTTATCCGGGACTTTCACTGAAGCTTTCTTT. Translation: CASSLSGTFTEAFF. The chain uses TRBV7-6 and TRBJ1-1; tentative D call: TRBD1 (5 bases). The V gene's germline CDR1 is SGHVS and CDR2 FNYEAQ. The V end lost 2 bases, the J end lost 4 bases, and 11 bases lay between the germline ends. CDR3 length equals 14 residues.

The V call is TRBV28, the J call TRBJ1-1; D possibly corresponds to TRBD1 (5 bases). CDR1 MDHEN and CDR2 SYDVKM come from the germline V gene. CDR3 size: 15 residues. Trimming took off 6 bases at V and 1 base at J, with 15 bases between the two ends. The CDR3 loop is CASRETGTGNTEAFF. DNA of the CDR3: TGTGCCAGCAGAGAAACCGGGACGGGGAACACTGAAGCTTTCTTT. Drawing the rest from reference TRBV28 and TRBJ1-1, the complete variable domain is DVKVTQSSRYLVKRTGEKVFLECVQDMDHENMFWYRQDPGLGLRLIYFSYDVKMKEKGDIPEGYSVSREKKERFSLILESASTNQTSMYLCASRETGTGNTEAFFGQGTRLTVV.